A selection of T cell receptor beta chains follows, all from one sample in a study of human T cells and chemical hapten exposure. TCRdb independently ran MiXCR on the RACE reads; one entry per CDR3 protein. The data hold 110,000 or so distinct CDR3 sequences, with 9% to 9.5% observed a single time. Sequencing used whole blood, obtained in connection with sensitization to the hapten diphenylcyclopropenone (DPC). The receptors derive from a woman aged 35 to 49 with alopecia areata. Some clones in this sample may be carry-over from other donors' samples. CDR3s include the opening cysteine and the closing phenylalanine or tryptophan. The D gene is left open where the match is weak. Clone size is not always given. Where it is, it says once, few, many or a class for expanded clones.

clone_size	d_call	j_call	v_call	cdr3_aa	cdr3_nt
few	TRBD2	TRBJ2-7	TRBV13	CASSRSRGVWAEQYF	TGTGCCAGCAGCCGCTCGCGGGGGGTTTGGGCCGAGCAGTACTTC
NA	NA	TRBJ1-3	TRBV2	CASSEVDSGNTIYF	TGTGCCAGCAGTGAAGTGGACTCGGGAAACACCATATATTTT
many	NA	TRBJ1-1	TRBV20-1	CSALTWGNTEAFF	TGCAGTGCCTTGACATGGGGGAACACTGAAGCTTTCTTT
few	NA	TRBJ1-1	TRBV20-1	CSVDGYTEAFF	TGCAGTGTTGATGGGTATACTGAAGCTTTCTTT
many	TRBD2	TRBJ2-1	TRBV7-9	CASSFLAGWEQFF	TGTGCCAGCAGCTTCCTAGCGGGGTGGGAGCAGTTCTTC
many	NA	TRBJ1-1	TRBV6-1	CASSAEGWVGTEAFF	TGTGCCAGCAGTGCGGAGGGTTGGGTGGGGACTGAAGCTTTCTTT
NA	NA	TRBJ1-1	TRBV29-1	CSVEGQLNTEAFF	TGCAGCGTTGAAGGACAGTTGAACACTGAAGCTTTCTTT
few	TRBD1	TRBJ2-1	TRBV4-1	CASSEQWTGDHNEQFF	TGCGCCAGCAGCGAGCAGTGGACAGGGGATCACAATGAGCAGTTCTTC
many	NA	TRBJ1-2	TRBV6-2/TRBV6-3	CAIHEDFGYTF	TGTGCCATACACGAGGACTTTGGCTACACCTTC
many	NA	TRBJ2-3	TRBV29-1	CSVEFGLARTDTQYF	TGCAGCGTTGAATTTGGGCTAGCCCGCACAGATACGCAGTATTTT
few	NA	TRBJ2-3	TRBV4-3	CASSQSTGTTSTDTQYF	TGCGCCAGCAGCCAATCTACCGGGACCACTAGCACAGATACGCAGTATTTT
many	TRBD1	TRBJ2-4	TRBV19	CASSTISGGAAKNIQYF	TGTGCCAGTAGTACCATCTCAGGGGGCGCAGCCAAAAACATTCAGTACTTC
many	NA	TRBJ2-5	TRBV7-2	CASSPNSNHGTQYF	TGTGCCAGCAGCCCCAACAGCAACCATGGGACCCAGTACTTC
few	NA	TRBJ2-2	TRBV5-1	CASSPSLMGDANTGELFF	TGCGCCAGCAGCCCGTCGTTGATGGGGGACGCGAACACCGGGGAGCTGTTTTTT
NA	NA	TRBJ2-1	TRBV14	CASSQEQGQRYNEQFF	TGTGCCAGCAGCCAAGAACAGGGTCAACGATACAATGAGCAGTTCTTC
few	NA	TRBJ2-7	TRBV27	CAVGRSSYEQYF	TGTGCCGTGGGCCGGAGCTCCTACGAGCAGTACTTC
many	TRBD1	TRBJ2-7	TRBV2	CASRGQDSYEQYF	TGTGCCAGCAGGGGACAGGACTCCTACGAGCAGTACTTC
NA	NA	TRBJ2-3	TRBV27	CASSGRLPTDTQYF	TGTGCCAGCAGTGGAAGACTCCCCACAGATACGCAGTATTTT
many	NA	TRBJ1-5	TRBV6-1	CASRGLLNQPQHF	TGTGCCAGCAGGGGTCTTCTTAATCAGCCCCAGCATTTT
many	TRBD2	TRBJ2-3	TRBV3-1	CASSKRGPTDTQYF	TGTGCCAGCAGTAAGCGGGGGCCCACAGATACGCAGTATTTT
NA	NA	TRBJ1-5	TRBV20-1	CSARDLRGGIWRGGNQPQHF	TGCAGTGCTAGAGATCTGAGGGGCGGTATTTGGAGGGGAGGCAATCAGCCCCAGCATTTT
few	TRBD1	TRBJ1-1	TRBV7-2	CASSLETGPPVIMKSRNTEAFF	TGTGCCAGCAGCCTCGAGACAGGGCCCCCGGTGATCATGAAAAGTCGGAACACTGAAGCTTTCTTT
many	TRBD1	TRBJ1-5	TRBV27	CASSLGAGGSNQPQHF	TGTGCCAGCAGTTTGGGAGCAGGGGGGAGCAATCAGCCCCAGCATTTT
many	NA	TRBJ1-4	TRBV15	CATSRDLTTNEKLFF	TGTGCCACCAGCAGGGACCTAACAACTAATGAAAAACTGTTTTTT
NA	NA	TRBJ2-3	TRBV5-4	CASSLDWGADTQYF	TGTGCCAGCAGCTTAGATTGGGGGGCAGATACGCAGTATTTT
many	NA	TRBJ1-6	TRBV6-5	CASSYRGGGSPLHF	TGTGCCAGCAGTTACCGCGGGGGAGGTTCACCCCTCCACTTT
many	NA	TRBJ1-5	TRBV12-3/TRBV12-4	CASCLYFGQTNQPQHF	TGTGCCAGCTGCCTCTACTTTGGACAGACCAATCAGCCCCAGCATTTT
NA	TRBD1	TRBJ1-2	TRBV6-5	CASKKPGQANYGYTF	TGTGCCAGCAAGAAACCGGGACAGGCGAACTATGGCTACACCTTC
NA	NA	TRBJ2-7	TRBV7-9	CASSLGPREQYF	TGTGCCAGCAGCTTAGGGCCGCGGGAGCAGTACTTC
many	NA	TRBJ1-2	TRBV2	CASSGRVYGYTF	TGTGCCAGCAGTGGACGGGTCTATGGCTACACCTTC
few	NA	TRBJ2-3	TRBV30	CAWRTPGSDTQYF	TGTGCCTGGAGGACCCCAGGGAGCGATACGCAGTATTTT
NA	NA	TRBJ2-1	TRBV10-3	CAFSGRDGASYNEQFF	TGTGCCTTCTCCGGTCGTGACGGGGCCTCCTACAATGAGCAGTTCTTC
NA	TRBD1	TRBJ2-2	TRBV29-1	CSAQAGQGWDGELFF	TGCAGCGCCCAGGCGGGACAGGGCTGGGACGGGGAGCTGTTTTTT
many	NA	TRBJ1-5	TRBV7-2	CASSLPGFNQPQHF	TGTGCCAGCAGCTTACCGGGATTCAATCAGCCCCAGCATTTT
NA	NA	TRBJ2-3	TRBV20-1	CSAGGRSTDTQYF	TGCAGTGCTGGGGGGCGTAGCACAGATACGCAGTATTTT
many	TRBD1	TRBJ2-1	TRBV11-3	CASSLDQGGTGVQREQFF	TGTGCCAGCAGCTTAGATCAGGGCGGGACAGGGGTACAGAGGGAGCAGTTCTTC
NA	TRBD2	TRBJ2-1	TRBV5-1	CASSLVLAGAPYNEQFF	TGCGCCAGCAGCTTGGTCTTAGCGGGGGCCCCCTACAATGAGCAGTTCTTC
few	TRBD1	TRBJ1-5	TRBV10-3	CAIGGDRGNQPQHF	TGTGCCATTGGCGGGGACAGGGGGAATCAGCCCCAGCATTTT
many	NA	TRBJ1-4	TRBV7-2	CASSSNIGNNEKLFF	TGTGCCAGCAGCTCCAACATAGGAAACAATGAAAAACTGTTTTTT
NA	NA	TRBJ2-5	TRBV7-9	CASSPDWGETQYF	TGTGCCAGCAGCCCGGACTGGGGTGAGACCCAGTACTTC
many	TRBD1	TRBJ1-4	TRBV12-3/TRBV12-4	CASSFGTGTEKLFF	TGTGCCAGCAGTTTCGGGACAGGGACCGAAAAACTGTTTTTT
NA	NA	TRBJ2-1	TRBV4-1	CASSQDHSTTSDYNEQFF	TGCGCCAGCAGCCAAGATCACTCAACGACTAGTGACTACAATGAGCAGTTCTTC